What follows is one TCR beta chain and its context. Its antigen remains unknown. The data belong to a study of graft-versus-host responses after intestinal transplantation. As for the study in general: Anti-thymocyte globulin induction, then tacrolimus and steroids for about three years, went to all recipients. Findings and limits, study-wide: Declines in HvG clones occurring early post-transplant were associated with peak circulating GvH clone levels. GvH clones were found in recipient marrow; some appeared first in ileum or blood. Allografts from individuals with graft-donor T cell macrochimerism displayed high graft-versus-host to host-versus-graft clonal ratios.

Clones were sequenced by immunoSEQ multiplex PCR, and TCRdb holds only the in-frame ones, with some missing. The sample includes tens of thousands of clones, 91% of them seen just once. This CDR3 is 14 amino acids long. Germline V lookup: CDR1 LNHDA, CDR2 SQIVND (reference sequence). The sequenced sample was PBMCs, obtained more than 650 days after intestinal transplant. The clonotype was recovered from a human patient who received an intestinal transplant, so some T cells may come from the graft donor. The rearrangement links TRBV19 to TRBJ1-2; the match to TRBD1 covers 8 bases. For the CDR3, the DNA is TGTGTTCCCCCCCCACAGGGGGTTCCCCATGGCTACACCTTC. Protein: CVPPPQGVPHGYTF.